One and the same sample provided the 5 T cell receptor beta chains below, sequenced in a study of cytomegalovirus exposure and HLA in healthy donors. This table comes from immunoSEQ multiplex PCR, and its TCRdb copy is limited to in-frame clones, with some not included. The sample consists of 250,000 to 400,000 clones, roughly 90% of them appearing once. The source material was PBMCs. The source of these receptors is a man aged 25-45 years in good health and CMV-seronegative.

The chain carries TRBV4-3 and TRBJ1-3, with D maybe TRBD1 (5 bases). The length of the CDR3 is 17 residues. Germline V gene lookup returns CDR1 LGHNA and CDR2 YSLEER. V was clipped by 2 bases and J by 1 base, with 15 bases between them. Written as DNA, the CDR3 is TGCGCCAGCAGCCAATGGCCGCGGGGGGATTCTGGAAACACCATATATTTT. It codes for CASSQWPRGDSGNTIYF.

V usage is TRBV10-3 and J usage is TRBJ2-1, with 8 bases matching TRBD1. Germline CDR1 is ENHRY and CDR2 is SYGVKD. The CDR3 runs 15 residues. V lost 4 bases and J lost 5; bases outside the gene matches: 7. The CDR3 sequence is CAISGRGLSHNEQFF. The CDR3 coding sequence is TGTGCCATCAGTGGCAGGGGGCTTTCCCACAATGAGCAGTTCTTC.

This chain links TRBV29-1 with TRBJ2-7, with a possible D match to TRBD2 (6 bases). The V end lost 7 bases, the J end lost 5 bases, and 24 bases lay between the germline ends. The CDR3 loop spans 15 amino acids. Per germline, CDR1 SQVTM and CDR2 ANQGSEA. The CDR3 is CSEEEGMGRRHEQYF. The CDR3 bases are TGCAGCGAAGAGGAGGGGATGGGGCGGAGGCACGAGCAGTACTTC.

V and J are TRBV4-3 and TRBJ1-6; weak D call: TRBD1 (6 bases). Germline V gene lookup returns CDR1 LGHNA and CDR2 YSLEER. This CDR3 has 16 residues. Trimming removed 1 base at V and 14 bases at J, with 21 bases between. The CDR3 nucleotides are TGCGCCAGCAGCCAAGGGCGGGGGCCTCTAGGAGAGTCCCTCCACTTT. It codes for CASSQGRGPLGESLHF.

The gene calls are TRBV7-8 and TRBJ1-1; D remains ambiguous. Germline assignment: CDR1 SGHVS and CDR2 FQNEAQ. The CDR3 is 14 amino acids. Between the trimmed V and J ends, which lost 5 bases and 1 base, there was a span of 11 bases. The CDR3 loop reads CASSPNPQNTEAFF. DNA of the CDR3: TGTGCCAGCAGCCCTAACCCCCAGAACACTGAAGCTTTCTTT.